These T cell receptor beta chains were read from a single sample in a study of cytomegalovirus exposure and HLA in healthy donors. Some clones are missing from TCRdb's copy, which holds only in-frame ones; the method was immunoSEQ multiplex PCR. The sample has 150,000 to 200,000 clones, 75% seen once. Sequencing was performed on PBMCs. All receptors come from a woman aged 40 to 50 in good health and CMV-seropositive. Both conserved end residues are part of each CDR3. A D gene is named only where the DNA matches it firmly. Size tells how often a clone was seen (once, few, many) or the class of an expanded clone, and some rows leave it out.

CDR3aa,CDR3nt,abundance,len,d_gene,v_gene,j_gene
CASRLAGVNEQFF,TGTGCCAGTAGACTAGCGGGAGTCAATGAGCAGTTCTTC,NA,13,TRBD2,TRBV19,TRBJ2-1
CSVGDGNQPQHF,TGCAGCGTTGGAGACGGCAATCAGCCCCAGCATTTT,few,12,NA,TRBV29-1,TRBJ1-5
CASSLGQSTDTQYF,TGCGCCAGCAGCTTGGGGCAGTCCACAGATACGCAGTATTTT,NA,14,NA,TRBV5-1,TRBJ2-3
CASSEASIRSSYEQYF,TGTGCCAGCAGTGAAGCGTCCATAAGGAGCTCCTACGAGCAGTACTTC,NA,16,NA,TRBV2,TRBJ2-7
CASSLARLAGDTGELFF,TGTGCCAGCAGCTTAGCCCGACTAGCGGGGGACACCGGGGAGCTGTTTTTT,NA,17,TRBD2,TRBV11-3,TRBJ2-2
CASSSPRTGKNYGYTF,TGTGCCAGCAGTTCTCCGCGGACAGGGAAGAACTATGGCTACACCTTC,NA,16,TRBD1,TRBV28,TRBJ1-2
CASAGIAGQETQYF,TGTGCCAGCGCCGGGATAGCGGGACAAGAGACCCAGTACTTC,NA,14,TRBD2,TRBV7-9,TRBJ2-5
CASSQAQVTVDNEQFF,TGTGCCAGCTCACAAGCACAGGTTACTGTGGACAATGAGCAGTTCTTC,NA,16,NA,TRBV18,TRBJ2-1
CASRLGQGVGELFF,TGTGCCAGCAGATTAGGACAGGGGGTCGGGGAGCTGTTTTTT,once,14,TRBD1,TRBV6-6,TRBJ2-2
CASSLLGGETQYF,TGCGCCAGCAGCTTGCTGGGGGGGGAGACCCAGTACTTC,NA,13,TRBD2,TRBV5-1,TRBJ2-5
CASRAGRGERPQHF,TGTGCCAGCAGGGCCGGCAGGGGGGAGCGGCCCCAGCATTTT,few,14,TRBD1,TRBV6-6,TRBJ1-5
CASSFSWDRKKWTEAFF,TGTGCCAGCAGCTTTAGCTGGGACAGAAAAAAATGGACTGAAGCTTTCTTT,few,17,TRBD1,TRBV5-6,TRBJ1-1
CASSTSGRGGEQYF,TGTGCCAGCAGTACCAGCGGAAGAGGAGGCGAGCAGTACTTC,NA,14,NA,TRBV28,TRBJ2-7
CASSQAYSSDMDGYTF,TGTGCCAGCAGCCAAGCCTACAGTTCGGATATGGATGGCTACACCTTC,NA,16,NA,TRBV4-2,TRBJ1-2
CASSGTGQGEQFF,TGCGCCAGCAGCGGGACAGGGCAGGGTGAGCAGTTCTTC,few,13,TRBD1,TRBV4-3,TRBJ2-1
CASSGGREYNEQFF,TGTGCCAGCAGCGGGGGGCGGGAGTACAATGAGCAGTTCTTC,NA,14,NA,TRBV7-3,TRBJ2-1
CASSLAGQGQGGYTF,TGTGCCAGCAGCTTAGCGGGACAGGGGCAGGGCGGCTACACCTTC,NA,15,TRBD1,TRBV7-2,TRBJ1-2
CASSWGGRNEKLFF,TGCGCCAGCAGCTGGGGGGGGCGTAATGAAAAACTGTTTTTT,NA,14,NA,TRBV5-1,TRBJ1-4
CAWSFITGQRTYEQYF,TGTGCCTGGAGTTTTATAACGGGACAGAGGACCTACGAGCAGTACTTC,NA,16,TRBD1,TRBV30,TRBJ2-7
CATSPPKTALSSYNEQFF,TGTGCCACCAGCCCCCCTAAGACAGCGCTGAGCTCCTACAATGAGCAGTTCTTC,once,18,NA,TRBV15,TRBJ2-1
CASSHSGRAIDEQFF,TGTGCCAGCAGTCATAGCGGGAGGGCCATAGATGAGCAGTTCTTC,NA,15,TRBD2,TRBV6-4,TRBJ2-1
CASSEQGVAIYEQYF,TGTGCCAGCAGTGAACAGGGTGTCGCTATCTACGAGCAGTACTTC,few,15,NA,TRBV2,TRBJ2-7
CASSLGAGYQETQYF,TGCGCCAGCAGTTTGGGGGCGGGTTACCAAGAGACCCAGTACTTC,NA,15,NA,TRBV5-1,TRBJ2-5
CASSRGLAGGGSYEQYF,TGCGCCAGCAGCCGGGGACTAGCGGGAGGCGGGTCCTACGAGCAGTACTTC,NA,17,TRBD2,TRBV5-1,TRBJ2-7
CASSGLDRGSETQYF,TGTGCCAGCAGCGGATTGGACAGGGGGAGCGAGACCCAGTACTTC,NA,15,TRBD1,TRBV5-4,TRBJ2-5
CASSEDGTPPSAQHF,TGTGCCAGCAGTGAGGACGGGACACCACCTTCGGCCCAGCATTTT,NA,15,NA,TRBV6-1,TRBJ1-5
CSVHGGTSGDAGEQYF,TGCAGCGTCCACGGCGGGACTAGCGGAGATGCAGGGGAGCAGTACTTC,NA,16,TRBD2,TRBV29-1,TRBJ2-7
CASTQFPTGANYGYTF,TGTGCCAGTACCCAATTTCCGACAGGAGCTAACTATGGCTACACCTTC,few,16,NA,TRBV19,TRBJ1-2
CASRPAPGGSGNTIYF,TGCGCCAGCAGACCCGCGCCAGGTGGCTCTGGAAACACCATATATTTT,NA,16,NA,TRBV5-1,TRBJ1-3
CASSSPLTNEKLFF,TGTGCCAGCAGCAGTCCCCTAACTAATGAAAAACTGTTTTTT,NA,14,NA,TRBV2,TRBJ1-4
CASSQYSNQPQHF,TGTGCCAGCAGTCAGTATAGCAATCAGCCCCAGCATTTT,once,13,NA,TRBV2,TRBJ1-5
CASSFQGQPQHF,TGTGCCAGCAGCTTTCAGGGTCAGCCCCAGCATTTT,once,12,NA,TRBV7-2,TRBJ1-5
CASSVGTSGYNEQFF,TGTGCCAGCAGCGTGGGGACTAGCGGATACAATGAGCAGTTCTTC,NA,15,TRBD2,TRBV5-6,TRBJ2-1